Below, one T cell receptor (beta chain) is given with its context. This CDR3 region has 18 residues. The assay was immunoSEQ multiplex PCR, and TCRdb's table has in-frame clones only and misses some. Among roughly 190,000 clones, about 89% were seen once, and the ten largest hold 1.5% to 2%. These data come from a study of control samples from healthy donors and cancer patients. The sequenced sample consisted of blood. The rearrangement links TRBV21-1 to TRBJ2-3; TRBD1 was called by the table and not checked on the DNA. TRBV21-1 represents a pseudogene. The origin of this receptor is a man younger than 40 in good health. The CDR3 is CASSKKKANRGETDTQYF. The CDR3 bases are TGTGCCAGCAGCAAAAAAAAGGCTAACAGGGGAGAAACAGATACGCAGTATTTT.